The table lists the clone carrying this T cell receptor (beta chain) with a few counts. Its target is unknown. The entry originates in a study of response to subunit inactivated influenza vaccine. General observations from the study: The authors proposed limited new T cell recruitment per seasonal influenza vaccination.

TCRdb itself ran the RT-PCR reads through MiXCR, one entry per CDR3 protein. Of more than 700,000 distinct CDR3 sequences in the sample, 21% were seen once. The CDR3 is 15 residues long. Germline-derived CDR1 and CDR2 are MDHEN and SYDVKM. With V trimmed by 2 bases and J by 7 bases, 10 bases remained unmatched. The chain is built from TRBV28 and TRBJ2-7; 8 positions match TRBD1. The clonotype was recovered from a man aged 50-59 years who received an inactivated influenza vaccine. Sample: PBMCs from blood, taken about 5 days after vaccination. CDR3 in DNA: TGTGCCAGCAGTTTACCCGGGACAGGCTTAAGGGAGCAGTACTTC. This codes for CASSLPGTGLREQYF. The full variable domain, rest sourced from reference TRBV28 and TRBJ2-7, is DVKVTQSSRYLVKRTGEKVFLECVQDMDHENMFWYRQDPGLGLRLIYFSYDVKMKEKGDIPEGYSVSREKKERFSLILESASTNQTSMYLCASSLPGTGLREQYFGPGTRLTVT.